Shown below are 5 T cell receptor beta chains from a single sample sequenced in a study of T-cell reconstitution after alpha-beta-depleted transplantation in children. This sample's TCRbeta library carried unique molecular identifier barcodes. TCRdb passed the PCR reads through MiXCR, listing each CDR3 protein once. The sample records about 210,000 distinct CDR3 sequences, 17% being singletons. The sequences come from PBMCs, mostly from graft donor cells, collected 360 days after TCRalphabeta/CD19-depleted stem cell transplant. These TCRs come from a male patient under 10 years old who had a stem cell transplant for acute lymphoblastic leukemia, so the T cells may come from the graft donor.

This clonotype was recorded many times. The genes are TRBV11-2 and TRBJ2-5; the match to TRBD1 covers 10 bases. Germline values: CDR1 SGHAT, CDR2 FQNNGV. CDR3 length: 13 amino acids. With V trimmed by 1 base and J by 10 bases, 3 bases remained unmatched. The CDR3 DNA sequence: TGTGCCAGCAGCTTAGCCGGGACAGGGGTCCAGTACTTC. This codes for CASSLAGTGVQYF.

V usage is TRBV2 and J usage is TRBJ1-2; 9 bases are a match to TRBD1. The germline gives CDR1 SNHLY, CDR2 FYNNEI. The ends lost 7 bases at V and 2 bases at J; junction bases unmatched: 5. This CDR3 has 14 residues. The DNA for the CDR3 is TGTGCCAGCAATTTACAGGGGGCGAACTATGGCTACACCTTC. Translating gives CASNLQGANYGYTF.

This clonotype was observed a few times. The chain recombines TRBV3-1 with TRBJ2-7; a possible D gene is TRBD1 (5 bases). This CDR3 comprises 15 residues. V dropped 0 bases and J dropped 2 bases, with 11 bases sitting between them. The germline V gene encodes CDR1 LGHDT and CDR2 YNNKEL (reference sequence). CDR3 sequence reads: CASSQEGLGAYEQYF. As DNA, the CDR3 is TGTGCCAGCAGCCAAGAGGGGTTAGGGGCCTACGAGCAGTACTTC.

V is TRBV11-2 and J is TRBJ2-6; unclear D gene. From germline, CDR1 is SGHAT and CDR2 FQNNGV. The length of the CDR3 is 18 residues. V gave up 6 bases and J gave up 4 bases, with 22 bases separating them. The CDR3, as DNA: TGTGCCAGCAGGCCGAGTGGTTTAAGGGAACTCGGGGCCAACGTCCTGACTTTC. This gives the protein CASRPSGLRELGANVLTF.

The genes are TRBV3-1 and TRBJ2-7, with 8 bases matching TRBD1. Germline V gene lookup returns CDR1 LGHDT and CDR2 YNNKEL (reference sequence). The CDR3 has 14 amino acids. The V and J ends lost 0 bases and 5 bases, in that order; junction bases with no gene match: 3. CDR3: CASSQEDRVDEQYF. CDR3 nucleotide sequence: TGTGCCAGCAGCCAAGAGGACAGGGTCGACGAGCAGTACTTC.